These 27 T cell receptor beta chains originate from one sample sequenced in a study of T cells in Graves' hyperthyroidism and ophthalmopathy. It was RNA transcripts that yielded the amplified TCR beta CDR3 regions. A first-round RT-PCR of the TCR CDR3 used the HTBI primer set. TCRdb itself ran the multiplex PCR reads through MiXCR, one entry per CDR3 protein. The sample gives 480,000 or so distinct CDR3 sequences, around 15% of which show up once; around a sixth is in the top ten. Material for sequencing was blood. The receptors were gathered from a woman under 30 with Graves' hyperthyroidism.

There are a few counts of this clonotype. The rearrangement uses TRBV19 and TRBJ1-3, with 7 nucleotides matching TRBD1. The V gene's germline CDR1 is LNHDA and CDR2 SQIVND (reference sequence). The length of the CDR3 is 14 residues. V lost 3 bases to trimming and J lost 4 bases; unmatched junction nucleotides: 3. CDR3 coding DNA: TGTGCCAGTAGTATGAGAGGGGGCGGAAACACCATATATTTT. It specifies CASSMRGGGNTIYF. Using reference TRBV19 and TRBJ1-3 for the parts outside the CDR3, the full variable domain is DGGITQSPKYLFRKEGQNVTLSCEQNLNHDAMYWYRQDPGQGLRLIYYSQIVNDFQKGDIAEGYSVSREKKESFPLTVTSAQKNPTAFYLCASSMRGGGNTIYFGEGSWLTVV.

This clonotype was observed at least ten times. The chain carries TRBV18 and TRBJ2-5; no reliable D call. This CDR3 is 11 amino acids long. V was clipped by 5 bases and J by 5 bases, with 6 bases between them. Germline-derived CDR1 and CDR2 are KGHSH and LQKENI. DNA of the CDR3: TGTGCCAGCTCAGAATCGGAGACCCAGTACTTC. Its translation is CASSESETQYF.

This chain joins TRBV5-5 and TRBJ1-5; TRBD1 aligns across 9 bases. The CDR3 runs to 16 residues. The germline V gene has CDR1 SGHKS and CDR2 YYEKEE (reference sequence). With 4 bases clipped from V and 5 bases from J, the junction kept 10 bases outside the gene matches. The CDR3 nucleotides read TGTGCCAGCAGCATATCCGGGGGACAGGGATATCAGCCCCAGCATTTT. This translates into CASSISGGQGYQPQHF.

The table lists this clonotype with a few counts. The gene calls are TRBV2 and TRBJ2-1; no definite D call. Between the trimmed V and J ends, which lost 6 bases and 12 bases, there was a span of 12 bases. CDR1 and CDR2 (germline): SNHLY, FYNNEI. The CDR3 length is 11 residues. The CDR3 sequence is CASREFTTQFF. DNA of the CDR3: TGTGCCAGCAGGGAATTTACAACGCAGTTCTTC.

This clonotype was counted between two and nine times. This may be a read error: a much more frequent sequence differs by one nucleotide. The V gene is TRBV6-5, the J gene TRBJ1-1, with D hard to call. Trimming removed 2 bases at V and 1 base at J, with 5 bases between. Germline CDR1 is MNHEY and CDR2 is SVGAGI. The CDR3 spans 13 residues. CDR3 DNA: TGTGCCAGCAGTTACAACAGGAACACTGAAGCTTTCTTT. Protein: CASSYNRNTEAFF.

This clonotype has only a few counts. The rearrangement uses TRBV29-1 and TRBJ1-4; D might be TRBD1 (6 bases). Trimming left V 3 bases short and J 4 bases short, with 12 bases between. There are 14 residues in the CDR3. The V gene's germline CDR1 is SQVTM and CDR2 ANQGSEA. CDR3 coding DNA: TGCAGCGTTGATTTGGGGGGGCTTAATGAAAAACTGTTTTTT. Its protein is CSVDLGGLNEKLFF.

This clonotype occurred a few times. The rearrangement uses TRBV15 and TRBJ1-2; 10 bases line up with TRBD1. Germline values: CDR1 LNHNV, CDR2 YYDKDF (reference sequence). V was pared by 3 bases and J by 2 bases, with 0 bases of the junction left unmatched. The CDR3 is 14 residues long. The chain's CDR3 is CATSRDRGNYGYTF. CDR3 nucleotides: TGTGCCACCAGCAGGGACAGGGGGAACTATGGCTACACCTTC.

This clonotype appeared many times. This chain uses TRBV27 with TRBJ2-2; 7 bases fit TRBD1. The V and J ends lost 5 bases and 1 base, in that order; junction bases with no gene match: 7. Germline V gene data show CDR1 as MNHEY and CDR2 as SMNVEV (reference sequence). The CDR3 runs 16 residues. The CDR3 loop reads CASSPGTAGNTGELFF. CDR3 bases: TGTGCCAGCAGTCCCGGGACAGCTGGGAACACCGGGGAGCTGTTTTTT.

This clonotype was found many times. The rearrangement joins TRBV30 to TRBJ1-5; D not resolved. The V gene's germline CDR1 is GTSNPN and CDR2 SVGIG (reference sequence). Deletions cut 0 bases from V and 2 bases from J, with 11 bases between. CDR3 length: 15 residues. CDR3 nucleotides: TGTGCCTGGAGTGTCGGCACTACTGGCAATCAGCCCCAGCATTTT. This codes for CAWSVGTTGNQPQHF.

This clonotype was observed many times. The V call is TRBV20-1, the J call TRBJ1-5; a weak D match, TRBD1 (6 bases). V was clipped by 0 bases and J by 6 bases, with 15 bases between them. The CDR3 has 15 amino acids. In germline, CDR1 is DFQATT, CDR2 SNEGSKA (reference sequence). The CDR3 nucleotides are TGCAGTGCTAGAGATGGAGGGGGGGCCGGTCAGCCCCAGCATTTT. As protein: CSARDGGGAGQPQHF.

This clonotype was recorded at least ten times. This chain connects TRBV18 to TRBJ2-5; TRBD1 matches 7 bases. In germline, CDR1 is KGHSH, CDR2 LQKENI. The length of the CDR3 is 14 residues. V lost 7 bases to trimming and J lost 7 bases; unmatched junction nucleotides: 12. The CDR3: CASLQLDRLGTQYF. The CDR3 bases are TGTGCCAGCTTGCAACTGGACAGGCTTGGGACCCAGTACTTC.

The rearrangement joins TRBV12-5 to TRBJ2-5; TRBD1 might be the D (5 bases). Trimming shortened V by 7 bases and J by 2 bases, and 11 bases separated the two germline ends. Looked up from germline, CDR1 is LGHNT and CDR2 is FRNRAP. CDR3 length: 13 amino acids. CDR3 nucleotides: TGTGCTAGTGACGCAGGGCCACAAGAGACCCAGTACTTC. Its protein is CASDAGPQETQYF.

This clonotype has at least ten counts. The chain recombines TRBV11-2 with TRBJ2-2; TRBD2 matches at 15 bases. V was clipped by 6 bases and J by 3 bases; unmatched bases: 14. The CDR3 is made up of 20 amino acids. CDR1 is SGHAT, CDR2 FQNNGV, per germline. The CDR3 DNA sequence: TGTGCCAGCAGACAAACCCCGGGACTAGCGGGAGGAACCCACACCGGGGAGCTGTTTTTT. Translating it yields CASRQTPGLAGGTHTGELFF.

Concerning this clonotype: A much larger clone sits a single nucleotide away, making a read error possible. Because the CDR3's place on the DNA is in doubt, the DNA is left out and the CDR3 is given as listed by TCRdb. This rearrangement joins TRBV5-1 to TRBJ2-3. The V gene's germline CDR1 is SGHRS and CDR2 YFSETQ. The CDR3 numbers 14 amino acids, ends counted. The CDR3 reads CASSFGDGTDTHYF.

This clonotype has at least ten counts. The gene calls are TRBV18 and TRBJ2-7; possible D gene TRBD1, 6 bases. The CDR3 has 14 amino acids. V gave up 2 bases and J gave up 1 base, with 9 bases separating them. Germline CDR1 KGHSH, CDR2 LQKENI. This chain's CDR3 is CASSPLQGSYEQYF. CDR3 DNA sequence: TGTGCCAGCTCACCATTGCAGGGGTCCTACGAGCAGTACTTC. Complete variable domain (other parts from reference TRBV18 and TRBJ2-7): NAGVMQNPRHLVRRRGQEARLRCSPMKGHSHVYWYRQLPEEGLKFMVYLQKENIIDESGMPKERFSAEFPKEGPSILRIQQVVRGDSAAYFCASSPLQGSYEQYFGPGTRLTVT.

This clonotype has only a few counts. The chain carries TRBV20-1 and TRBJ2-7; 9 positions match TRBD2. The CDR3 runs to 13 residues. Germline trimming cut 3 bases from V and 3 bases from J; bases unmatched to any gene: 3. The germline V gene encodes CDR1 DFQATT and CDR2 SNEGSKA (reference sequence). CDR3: CSARDSGSYEQYF. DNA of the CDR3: TGCAGTGCTAGGGATAGCGGGAGCTACGAGCAGTACTTC.

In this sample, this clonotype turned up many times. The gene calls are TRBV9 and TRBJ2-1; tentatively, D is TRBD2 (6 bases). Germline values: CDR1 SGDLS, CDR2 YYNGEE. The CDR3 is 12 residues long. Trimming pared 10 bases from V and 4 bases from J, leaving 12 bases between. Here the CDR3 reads CASSAWYNEQFF. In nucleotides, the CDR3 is TGTGCCTCTAGCGCCTGGTACAATGAGCAGTTCTTC. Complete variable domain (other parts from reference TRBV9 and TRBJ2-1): DSGVTQTPKHLITATGQRVTLRCSPRSGDLSVYWYQQSLDQGLQFLIQYYNGEERAKGNILERFSAQQFPDLHSELNLSSLELGDSALYFCASSAWYNEQFFGPGTRLTVL.

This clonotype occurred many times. CDR3 sequence reads: CASSPSVGAVVREQYV. CDR3 coding DNA: TGTGCCAGCAGTCCCTCCGTTGGCGCGGTAGTGAGGGAGCAGTACGTC. J is TRBJ2-7 and V is TRBV6-2 or TRBV6-3, with D hard to call. The ends were cut back, 5 bases at V and 7 bases at J, with 24 bases in the middle. The germline CDR1 and CDR2 sequences are MNHEY and SVGEGT. The CDR3 runs 16 residues.

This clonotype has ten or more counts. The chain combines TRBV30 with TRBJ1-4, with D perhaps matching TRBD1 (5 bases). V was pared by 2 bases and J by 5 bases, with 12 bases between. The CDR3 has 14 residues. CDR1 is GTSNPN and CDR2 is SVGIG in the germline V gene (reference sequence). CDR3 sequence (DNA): TGTGCCTGGAGTCGGGACCGACAGAATGAAAAACTGTTTTTT. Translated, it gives CAWSRDRQNEKLFF. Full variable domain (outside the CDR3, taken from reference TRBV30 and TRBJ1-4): SQTIHQWPATLVQPVGSPLSLECTVEGTSNPNLYWYRQAAGRGLQLLFYSVGIGQISSEVPQNLSASRPQDRQFILSSKKLLLSDSGFYLCAWSRDRQNEKLFFGSGTQLSVL.

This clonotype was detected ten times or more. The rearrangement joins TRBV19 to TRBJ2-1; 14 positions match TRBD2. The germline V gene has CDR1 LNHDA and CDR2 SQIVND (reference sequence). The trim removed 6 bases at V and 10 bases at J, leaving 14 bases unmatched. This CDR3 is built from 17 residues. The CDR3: CASSPDSTSGRAREQFF. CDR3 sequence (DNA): TGTGCCAGTAGCCCCGATTCGACTAGCGGGAGGGCCCGAGAGCAGTTCTTC. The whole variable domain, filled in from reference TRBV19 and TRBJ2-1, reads DGGITQSPKYLFRKEGQNVTLSCEQNLNHDAMYWYRQDPGQGLRLIYYSQIVNDFQKGDIAEGYSVSREKKESFPLTVTSAQKNPTAFYLCASSPDSTSGRAREQFFGPGTRLTVL.

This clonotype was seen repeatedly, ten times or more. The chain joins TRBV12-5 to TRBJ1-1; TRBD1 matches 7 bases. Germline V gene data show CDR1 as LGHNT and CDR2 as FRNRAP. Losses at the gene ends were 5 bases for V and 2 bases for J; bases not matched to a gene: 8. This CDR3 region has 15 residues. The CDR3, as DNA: TGTGCTAGTGGTCCGAGGGGACAGCTTAACACTGAAGCTTTCTTT. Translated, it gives CASGPRGQLNTEAFF.

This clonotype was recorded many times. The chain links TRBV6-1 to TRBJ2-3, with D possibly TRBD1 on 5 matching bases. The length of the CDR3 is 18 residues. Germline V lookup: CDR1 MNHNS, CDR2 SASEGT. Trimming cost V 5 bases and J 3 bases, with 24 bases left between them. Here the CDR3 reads CASSYRLSRPGVTDTQYF. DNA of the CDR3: TGTGCCAGCAGTTACAGGCTTTCCAGGCCAGGAGTTACAGATACGCAGTATTTT.

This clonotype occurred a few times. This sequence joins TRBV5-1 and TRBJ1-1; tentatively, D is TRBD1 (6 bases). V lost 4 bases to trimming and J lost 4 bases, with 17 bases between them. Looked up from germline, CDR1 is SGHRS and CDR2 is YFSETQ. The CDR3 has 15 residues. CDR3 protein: CASSGGGGYVTEAFF. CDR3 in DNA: TGCGCCAGCAGCGGAGGGGGTGGGTATGTCACTGAAGCTTTCTTT.

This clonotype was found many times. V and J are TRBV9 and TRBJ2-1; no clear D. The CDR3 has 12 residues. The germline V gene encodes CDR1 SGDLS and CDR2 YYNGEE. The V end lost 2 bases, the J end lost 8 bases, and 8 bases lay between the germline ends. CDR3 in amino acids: CASSVSRDEQFF. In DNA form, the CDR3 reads TGTGCCAGCAGCGTTAGCCGGGATGAGCAGTTCTTC.

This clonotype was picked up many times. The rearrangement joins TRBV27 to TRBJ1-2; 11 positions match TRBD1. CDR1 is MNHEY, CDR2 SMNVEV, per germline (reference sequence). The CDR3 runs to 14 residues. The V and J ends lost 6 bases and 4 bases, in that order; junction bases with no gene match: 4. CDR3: CASSRTGGVYGYTF. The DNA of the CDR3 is TGTGCCAGCAGCAGGACAGGGGGCGTCTATGGCTACACCTTC.

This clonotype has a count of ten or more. Here the CDR3 DNA reads TGTGCCAGCACGCCACAGGGGGGTCAGCCCCAGCATTTT. This gives the protein CASTPQGGQPQHF. The rearrangement uses TRBV7-9 and TRBJ1-5; TRBD1 matches 8 bases. The CDR3 is 13 amino acids. The trim removed 7 bases at V and 6 bases at J, leaving 5 bases unmatched. From germline, CDR1 is SEHNR and CDR2 FQNEAQ (reference sequence).

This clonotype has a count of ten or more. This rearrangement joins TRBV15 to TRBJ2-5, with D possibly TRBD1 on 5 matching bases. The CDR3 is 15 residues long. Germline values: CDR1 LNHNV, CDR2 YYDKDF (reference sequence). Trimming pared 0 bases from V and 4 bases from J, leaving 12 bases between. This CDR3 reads CATSRDSGQVETQYF. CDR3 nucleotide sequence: TGTGCCACCAGCAGAGATTCAGGGCAGGTAGAGACCCAGTACTTC.